Presented here are 27 T cell receptor beta chains from one specimen sequenced in a study of T cell responses to AZD1222 COVID-19 vaccine. Assay used: immunoSEQ multiplex PCR; TCRdb lists only in-frame clones, some missing. The data hold about 200,000 clones, with roughly 92% observed a single time. Source: peripheral blood, taken 28 days after the second dose of the MenACWY control vaccine. The receptors shown here come from an adult who received the MenACWY meningococcal vaccine as a control.

This clone was observed once. The rearrangement links TRBV7-2 to TRBJ1-2; 7 nucleotides match TRBD1. The germline V gene has CDR1 SGHTA and CDR2 FQGNSA. The V and J ends lost 6 bases and 0 bases, in that order; junction bases with no gene match: 4. The CDR3 is 14 residues long. DNA for the CDR3: TGTGCCAGCAGTGACAGGGTGGCTAACTATGGCTACACCTTC. This codes for CASSDRVANYGYTF.

This clone came up a few times. In DNA, the CDR3 is TGTGCTAGTGCTGGGACTAGCGACAATGAGCAGTTCTTC. Protein sequence: CASAGTSDNEQFF. This sequence joins TRBV12-5 and TRBJ2-1; 10 nucleotides align to TRBD2. The CDR3 totals 13 residues. Germline V gene data show CDR1 as LGHNT and CDR2 as FRNRAP. Losses at the gene ends were 7 bases for V and 5 bases for J; bases not matched to a gene: 2.

The rearrangement joins TRBV4-2 to TRBJ1-1, with D perhaps matching TRBD1 (6 bases). CDR1 LGHNA and CDR2 YNFKEQ come from the germline V gene. This CDR3 has 15 amino acids. The V and J ends lost 0 bases and 7 bases respectively, with 15 bases between them. This CDR3 is CASSQDGGSSLEAFF. The CDR3 bases are TGTGCCAGCAGCCAAGATGGGGGCTCCTCACTTGAAGCTTTCTTT.

This clone was recorded only once. V is TRBV9 and J is TRBJ1-4; unclear D gene. V was cut by 3 bases and J by 6 bases, with 12 bases left in between. Germline V gene data show CDR1 as SGDLS and CDR2 as YYNGEE. This CDR3 is built from 14 residues. CDR3 DNA: TGTGCCAGCAGCGCAGACTCCGGGGATGAAAAACTGTTTTTT. It translates to CASSADSGDEKLFF.

V usage is TRBV5-1 and J usage is TRBJ2-3; a possible D gene is TRBD2 (6 bases). Germline assignment: CDR1 SGHRS and CDR2 YFSETQ. The CDR3 extends over 15 amino acids. V was trimmed by 5 bases and J by 7 bases, leaving 20 bases between them. DNA of the CDR3: TGCGCCAGCAGAACTCCGGGACTGCCGACGAATACGCAGTATTTT. Its protein is CASRTPGLPTNTQYF.

V usage is TRBV7-8 and J usage is TRBJ1-1; D not resolved. Germline V gene sequence: CDR1 SGHVS, CDR2 FQNEAQ. With 6 bases removed from V and 0 bases from J, the gap between germline ends came to 14 bases. This CDR3 contains 15 residues. This CDR3 reads CASRFPPGLNTEAFF. The CDR3 DNA reads as TGTGCCAGCAGATTCCCCCCGGGGTTGAACACTGAAGCTTTCTTT.

V usage is TRBV12-3 or TRBV12-4 and J usage is TRBJ1-2; no reliable D call. The CDR3 covers 13 residues. Trimming cost V 7 bases and J 4 bases, with 13 bases left between them. CDR3 sequence: CASTRDTLYGYTF. As DNA, the CDR3 is TGTGCCAGCACACGCGACACGCTCTATGGCTACACCTTC.

This rearrangement joins TRBV19 to TRBJ1-2; perhaps TRBD1 as D (5 bases). The CDR3 contains 16 residues. Trimming took off 6 bases at V and 6 bases at J, with 23 bases between the two ends. Germline values: CDR1 LNHDA, CDR2 SQIVND (reference sequence). Here the CDR3 DNA reads TGTGCCAGTAGCCCAAGGAACCGGGACGTCCTTGATGGCTACACCTTC. Amino acid sequence: CASSPRNRDVLDGYTF.

V and J are TRBV11-3 and TRBJ2-5; no reliable D call. Between the trimmed V and J ends, which lost 4 bases and 4 bases, there was a span of 16 bases. This CDR3 is built from 15 residues. Looked up from germline, CDR1 is SGHNT and CDR2 is YENEEA. The CDR3 spells CASSSGVGRPETQYF. In DNA form, the CDR3 reads TGTGCCAGCAGCTCCGGCGTGGGCCGCCCAGAGACCCAGTACTTC.

The chain carries TRBV5-4 and TRBJ1-3, with D uncertain. This CDR3 has 17 amino acids. Germline CDR1 and CDR2: SGHNT and YYREEE (reference sequence). V lost 4 bases and J 4 bases, leaving 21 bases between the germline ends. The CDR3 region has the DNA TGTGCCAGCAGCCCGCGTTATCCAACGACCAGGGGAAACACCATATATTTT. This encodes CASSPRYPTTRGNTIYF. The whole variable domain, remainder taken from reference TRBV5-4 and TRBJ1-3, is ETGVTQSPTHLIKTRGQQVTLRCSSQSGHNTVSWYQQALGQGPQFIFQYYREEENGRGNFPPRFSGLQFPNYSSELNVNALELDDSALYLCASSPRYPTTRGNTIYFGEGSWLTVV.

The rearrangement joins TRBV5-6 to TRBJ1-1, with D unresolved. The V end was cut by 1 base, the J end by 0 bases, with 7 bases between. This CDR3 comprises 14 residues. Per germline, CDR1 SGHDT and CDR2 YYEEEE. CDR3 DNA: TGTGCCAGCAGCTTGCTGGAAATGAACACTGAAGCTTTCTTT. Protein product: CASSLLEMNTEAFF.

This rearrangement joins TRBV12-3 or TRBV12-4 to TRBJ2-5; D ambiguous. This CDR3 comprises 13 residues. Trimming stripped 5 bases from V and 1 base from J, with 8 bases between. The CDR3 bases are TGTGCCAGCAGTCCTGCCTTCCAAGAGACCCAGTACTTC. It is translated as CASSPAFQETQYF.

The chain employs TRBV7-2 and TRBJ1-5; D is ambiguous. Germline CDR1 SGHTA, CDR2 FQGNSA. V shed 3 bases and J shed 3 bases, with 12 bases lying between them. The CDR3 has 15 residues. CDR3 coding DNA: TGTGCCAGCAGCTTTGATGCACTTTACAATCAGCCCCAGCATTTT. Encoded protein: CASSFDALYNQPQHF.

The gene calls are TRBV5-1 and TRBJ1-5; D ambiguous. The CDR3 is made up of 14 amino acids. Germline loops: CDR1 SGHRS, CDR2 YFSETQ. Trimming stripped 0 bases from V and 2 bases from J, with 6 bases between. The CDR3 is CASSLDAGNQPQHF. CDR3 sequence (DNA): TGCGCCAGCAGCTTGGACGCAGGCAATCAGCCCCAGCATTTT. Based on the CDR3 plus reference TRBV5-1 and TRBJ1-5, the full variable domain is KAGVTQTPRYLIKTRGQQVTLSCSPISGHRSVSWYQQTPGQGLQFLFEYFSETQRNKGNFPGRFSGRQFSNSRSEMNVSTLELGDSALYLCASSLDAGNQPQHFGDGTRLSIL.

The gene calls are TRBV5-1 and TRBJ1-5; no definite D call. The CDR3 has 15 amino acids. From germline, CDR1 is SGHRS and CDR2 YFSETQ. With 0 bases removed from V and 0 bases from J, the gap between germline ends came to 7 bases. Written as DNA, the CDR3 is TGCGCCAGCAGCTTGGATCCGGGTAGCAATCAGCCCCAGCATTTT. It translates to CASSLDPGSNQPQHF.

The chain combines TRBV21-1 with TRBJ2-7. TRBV21-1 is marked as a pseudogene. The CDR3 runs 13 residues. This CDR3 reads CASGRPYIYEQYF. The CDR3 DNA sequence: TGTGCCAGCGGACGGCCCTATATCTACGAGCAGTACTTC.

The rearrangement joins TRBV19 to TRBJ2-7; TRBD2 matches at 8 bases. V dropped 4 bases and J dropped 3; count of bases not matched to a gene: 8. Germline V gives CDR1 LNHDA, CDR2 SQIVND (reference sequence). The CDR3 sequence is 15 residues long. Here the CDR3 DNA reads TGTGCCAGTAGTACCACTAGCGGCTTTTACTACGAGCAGTACTTC. Its translation: CASSTTSGFYYEQYF.

This chain's CDR3 is CASTPAWDEQFF. The CDR3 DNA reads as TGTGCCAGCACTCCGGCCTGGGATGAGCAGTTCTTC. V and J are TRBV6-5 and TRBJ2-1, with D hard to call. The V end lost 7 bases, the J end lost 8 bases, and 12 bases lay between the germline ends. Germline lookup yields CDR1 MNHEY and CDR2 SVGAGI. The CDR3 has 12 amino acids.

This sequence joins TRBV6-1 and TRBJ2-5; TRBD2 might be the D (5 bases). CDR3 length: 13 residues. CDR1 is MNHNS and CDR2 is SASEGT in the germline V gene. Trimming removed 5 bases from V and 5 bases from J, with 12 bases in between. The CDR3 nucleotides are TGTGCCAGCAGTTGGGGTGGGGAGGAGACCCAGTACTTC. This gives the protein CASSWGGEETQYF.

The chain uses TRBV7-6 and TRBJ2-1; D is perhaps TRBD1 or TRBD2 (7 bases each). The germline V gene has CDR1 SGHVS and CDR2 FNYEAQ. V was pared by 2 bases and J by 5 bases, with 16 bases between. There are 16 residues in the CDR3. CDR3 amino acids: CASSLWSGTDNNEQFF. The CDR3 nucleotides are TGTGCCAGCAGCTTATGGAGCGGGACAGACAACAATGAGCAGTTCTTC.

The rearrangement links TRBV2 to TRBJ2-7; 9 nucleotides match TRBD1. Germline CDR1 is SNHLY and CDR2 is FYNNEI. V shed 8 bases, J shed 3 bases, and the junction held 8 bases outside the gene matches. The CDR3 loop spans 14 amino acids. CDR3 sequence: CASARDRVVYEQYF. The CDR3 coding sequence is TGTGCCAGCGCCCGGGACAGGGTCGTCTACGAGCAGTACTTC. The variable domain in full, completed from reference TRBV2 and TRBJ2-7, reads EPEVTQTPSHQVTQMGQEVILRCVPISNHLYFYWYRQILGQKVEFLVSFYNNEISEKSEIFDDQFSVERPDGSNFTLKIRSTKLEDSAMYFCASARDRVVYEQYFGPGTRLTVT.

This chain links TRBV5-6 with TRBJ2-4; D remains unclear. The germline CDR1 and CDR2 sequences are SGHDT and YYEEEE. The CDR3 consists of 16 residues. The ends were cut back, 1 base at V and 10 bases at J, with 21 bases in the middle. CDR3 region: CASSLYATDFLRIQYF. DNA of the CDR3: TGTGCCAGCAGCTTGTACGCTACAGACTTCCTTCGGATTCAGTACTTC.

This clone was recorded only once. The CDR3 protein is CASSRGTDTQYF. In nucleotides, the CDR3 is TGTGCCAGCTCACGTGGGACAGATACGCAGTATTTT. The V call is TRBV18, the J call TRBJ2-3; no firm D call. The CDR3 is made up of 12 amino acids. From germline, CDR1 is KGHSH and CDR2 LQKENI. V dropped 4 bases and J dropped 3 bases, with 5 bases sitting between them.

This chain links TRBV6-5 with TRBJ1-1; D is unresolved. CDR1 is MNHEY, CDR2 SVGAGI, per germline. The CDR3 runs 12 residues. Trimming cost V 0 bases and J 7 bases, with 6 bases left between them. Here the CDR3 DNA reads TGTGCCAGCAGTTACTCGTGGGGTGAAGCTTTCTTT. Translation gives CASSYSWGEAFF.

This rearrangement joins TRBV7-2 to TRBJ1-4, with TRBD1 as a possible D gene (5 bases). Germline CDR1 reads SGHTA; CDR2 reads FQGNSA. The CDR3 runs to 14 residues. V was shortened by 3 bases and J by 3 bases, with 8 bases between the two germline ends. CDR3 protein: CASSLGRANEKLFF. CDR3 coding DNA: TGTGCCAGCAGCTTGGGGCGGGCTAATGAAAAACTGTTTTTT.

The V call is TRBV9, the J call TRBJ2-2; 12 bases agree with TRBD2. Unmatched junction bases numbered 3, after V lost 0 bases and J lost 0 bases. The germline gives CDR1 SGDLS, CDR2 YYNGEE. The CDR3 covers 18 residues. CDR3: CASSVGWTSGTNTGELFF. Here the CDR3 DNA reads TGTGCCAGCAGCGTAGGGTGGACTAGCGGGACGAACACCGGGGAGCTGTTTTTT.

V is TRBV19 and J is TRBJ2-1, with TRBD2 matching over 7 bases. With V trimmed by 0 bases and J by 7 bases, 12 bases remained unmatched. The CDR3 contains 17 residues. Germline V gene lookup returns CDR1 LNHDA and CDR2 SQIVND (reference sequence). The CDR3 DNA is TGTGCCAGTAGTATAGATCGGGCGGGGAGGGCGCGGAATGAGCAGTTCTTC. It translates to CASSIDRAGRARNEQFF.